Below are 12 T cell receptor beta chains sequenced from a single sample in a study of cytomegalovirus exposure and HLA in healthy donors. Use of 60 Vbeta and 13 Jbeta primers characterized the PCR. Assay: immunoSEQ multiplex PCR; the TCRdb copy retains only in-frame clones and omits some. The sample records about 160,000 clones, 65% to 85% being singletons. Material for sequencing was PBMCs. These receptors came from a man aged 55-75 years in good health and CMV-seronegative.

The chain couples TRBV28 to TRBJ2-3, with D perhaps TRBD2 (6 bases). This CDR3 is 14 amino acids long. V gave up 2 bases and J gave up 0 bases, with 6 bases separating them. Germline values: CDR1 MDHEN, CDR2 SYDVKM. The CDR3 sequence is CASSLGGSTDTQYF. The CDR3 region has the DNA TGTGCCAGCAGTTTAGGGGGGAGCACAGATACGCAGTATTTT. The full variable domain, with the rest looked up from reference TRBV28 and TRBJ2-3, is DVKVTQSSRYLVKRTGEKVFLECVQDMDHENMFWYRQDPGLGLRLIYFSYDVKMKEKGDIPEGYSVSREKKERFSLILESASTNQTSMYLCASSLGGSTDTQYFGPGTRLTVL.

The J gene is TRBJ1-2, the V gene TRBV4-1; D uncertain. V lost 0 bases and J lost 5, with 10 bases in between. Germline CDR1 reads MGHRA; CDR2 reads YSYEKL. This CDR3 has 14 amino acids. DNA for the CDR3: TGCGCCAGCAGCCAAGAATGGACTGCATATGGCTACACCTTC. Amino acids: CASSQEWTAYGYTF.

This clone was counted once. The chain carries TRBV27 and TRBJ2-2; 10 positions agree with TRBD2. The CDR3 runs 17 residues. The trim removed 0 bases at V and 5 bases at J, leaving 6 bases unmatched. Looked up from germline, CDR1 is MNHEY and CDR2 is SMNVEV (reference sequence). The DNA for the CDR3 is TGTGCCAGCAGTTTATCCAGCGGGGGGGCCGTTACCGGGGAGCTGTTTTTT. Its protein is CASSLSSGGAVTGELFF.

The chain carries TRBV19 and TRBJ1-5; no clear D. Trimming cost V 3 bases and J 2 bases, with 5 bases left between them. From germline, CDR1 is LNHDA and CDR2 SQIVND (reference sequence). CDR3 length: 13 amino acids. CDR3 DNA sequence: TGTGCCAGTAGTATTTGGCGCAATCAGCCCCAGCATTTT. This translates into CASSIWRNQPQHF.

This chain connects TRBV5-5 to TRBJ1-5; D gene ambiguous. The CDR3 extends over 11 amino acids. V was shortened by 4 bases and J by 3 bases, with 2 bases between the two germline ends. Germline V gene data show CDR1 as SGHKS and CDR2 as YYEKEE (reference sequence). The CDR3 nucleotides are TGTGCCAGCAGCCTCAATCAGCCCCAGCATTTT. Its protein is CASSLNQPQHF.

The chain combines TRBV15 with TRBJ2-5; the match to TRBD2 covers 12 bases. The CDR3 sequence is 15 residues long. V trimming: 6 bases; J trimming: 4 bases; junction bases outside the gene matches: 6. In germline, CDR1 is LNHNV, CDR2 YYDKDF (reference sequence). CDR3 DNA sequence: TGTGCCACCAGTCCTAGCGGGGGGGCCGGAGAGACCCAGTACTTC. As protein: CATSPSGGAGETQYF. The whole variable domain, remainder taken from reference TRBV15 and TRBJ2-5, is DAMVIQNPRYQVTQFGKPVTLSCSQTLNHNVMYWYQQKSSQAPKLLFHYYDKDFNNEADTPDNFQSRRPNTSFCFLDIRSPGLGDTAMYLCATSPSGGAGETQYFGPGTRLLVL.

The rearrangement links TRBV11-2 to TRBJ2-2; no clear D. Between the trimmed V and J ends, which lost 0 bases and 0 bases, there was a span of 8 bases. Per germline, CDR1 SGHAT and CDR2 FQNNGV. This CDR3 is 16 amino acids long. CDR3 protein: CASSLEPTANTGELFF. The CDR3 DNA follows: TGTGCCAGCAGCTTAGAGCCTACCGCGAACACCGGGGAGCTGTTTTTT.

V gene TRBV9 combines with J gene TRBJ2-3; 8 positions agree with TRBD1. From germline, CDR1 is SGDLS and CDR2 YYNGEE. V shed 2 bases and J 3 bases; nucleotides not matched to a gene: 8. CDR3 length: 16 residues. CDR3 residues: CASSVQDRGVTDTQYF. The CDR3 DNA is TGTGCCAGCAGCGTTCAAGACAGGGGCGTTACAGATACGCAGTATTTT.

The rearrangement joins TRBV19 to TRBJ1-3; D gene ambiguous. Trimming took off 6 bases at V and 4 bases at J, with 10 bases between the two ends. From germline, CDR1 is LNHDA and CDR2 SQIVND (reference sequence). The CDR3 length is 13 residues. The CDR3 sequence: CASSTQSGNTIYF. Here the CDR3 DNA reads TGTGCCAGTAGCACACAGAGCGGAAACACCATATATTTT.

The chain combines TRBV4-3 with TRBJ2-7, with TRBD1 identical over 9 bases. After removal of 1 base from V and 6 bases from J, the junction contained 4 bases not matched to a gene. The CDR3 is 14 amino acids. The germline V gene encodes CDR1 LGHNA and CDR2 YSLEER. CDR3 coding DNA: TGCGCCAGCAGCCAAGGACAGGGGGTCGGCGAGCAGTACTTC. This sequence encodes CASSQGQGVGEQYF.

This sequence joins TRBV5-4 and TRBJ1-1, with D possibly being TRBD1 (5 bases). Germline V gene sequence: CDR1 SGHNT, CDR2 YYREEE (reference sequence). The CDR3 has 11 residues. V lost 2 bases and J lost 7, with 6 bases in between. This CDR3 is CASSFDSEAFF. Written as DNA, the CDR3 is TGTGCCAGCAGCTTCGACAGTGAAGCTTTCTTT.

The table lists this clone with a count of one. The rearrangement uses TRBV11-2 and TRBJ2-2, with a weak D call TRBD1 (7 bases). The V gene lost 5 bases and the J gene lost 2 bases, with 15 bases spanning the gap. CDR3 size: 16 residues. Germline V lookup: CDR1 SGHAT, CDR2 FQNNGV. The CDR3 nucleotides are TGTGCCAGCAGCCCTGTCAGGGGGGCCAACACCGGGGAGCTGTTTTTT. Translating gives CASSPVRGANTGELFF.